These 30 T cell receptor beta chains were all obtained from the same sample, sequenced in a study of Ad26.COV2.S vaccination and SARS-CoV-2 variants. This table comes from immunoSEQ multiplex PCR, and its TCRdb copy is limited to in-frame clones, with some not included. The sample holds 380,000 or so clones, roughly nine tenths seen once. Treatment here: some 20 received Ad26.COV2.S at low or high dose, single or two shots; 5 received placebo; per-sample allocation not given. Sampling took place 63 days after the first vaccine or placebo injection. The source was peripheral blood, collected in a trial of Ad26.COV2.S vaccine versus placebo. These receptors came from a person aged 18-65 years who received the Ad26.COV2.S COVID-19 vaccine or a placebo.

The CDR3 region has the DNA TGTGCCAGCAGCTTGCGCGACAGGTCGAACTATGGCTACACCTTC. Translated: CASSLRDRSNYGYTF. The V and J genes are TRBV5-7 and TRBJ1-2, with a weak D call TRBD1 (6 bases). TRBV5-7 is an ORF, and what it does is uncertain. V lost 1 base to trimming and J lost 2 bases, with 12 bases between them. The CDR3 sequence is 15 residues long.

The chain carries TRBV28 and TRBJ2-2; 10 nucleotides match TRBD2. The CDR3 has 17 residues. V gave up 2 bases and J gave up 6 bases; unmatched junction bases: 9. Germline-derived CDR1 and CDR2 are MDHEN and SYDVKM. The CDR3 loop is CASSLGAGGEAPGELFF. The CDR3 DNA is TGTGCCAGCAGTTTAGGAGCGGGAGGGGAGGCGCCCGGGGAGCTGTTTTTT.

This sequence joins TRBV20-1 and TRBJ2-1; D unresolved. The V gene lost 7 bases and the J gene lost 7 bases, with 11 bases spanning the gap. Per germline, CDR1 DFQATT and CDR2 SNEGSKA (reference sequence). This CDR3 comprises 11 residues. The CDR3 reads CSGASLNEQFF. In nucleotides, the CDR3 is TGCAGTGGGGCTAGTTTAAATGAGCAGTTCTTC.

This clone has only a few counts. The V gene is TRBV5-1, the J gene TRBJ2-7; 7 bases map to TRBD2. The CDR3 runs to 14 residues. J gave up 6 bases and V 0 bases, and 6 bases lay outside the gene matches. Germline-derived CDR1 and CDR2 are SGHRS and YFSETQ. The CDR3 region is CASSLVGGGAEQYF. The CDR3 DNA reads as TGCGCCAGCAGCTTGGTGGGGGGAGGGGCCGAGCAGTACTTC.

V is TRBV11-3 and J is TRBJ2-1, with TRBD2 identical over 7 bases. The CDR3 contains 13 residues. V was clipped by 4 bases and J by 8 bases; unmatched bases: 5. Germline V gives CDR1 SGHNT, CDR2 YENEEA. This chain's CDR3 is CASSSLTSYEQFF. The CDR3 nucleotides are TGTGCCAGCAGCTCTCTGACTAGCTATGAGCAGTTCTTC. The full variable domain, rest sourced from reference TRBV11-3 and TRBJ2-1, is EAGVVQSPRYKIIEKKQPVAFWCNPISGHNTLYWYLQNLGQGPELLIRYENEEAVDDSQLPKDRFSAERLKGVDSTLKIQPAELGDSAVYLCASSSLTSYEQFFGPGTRLTVL.

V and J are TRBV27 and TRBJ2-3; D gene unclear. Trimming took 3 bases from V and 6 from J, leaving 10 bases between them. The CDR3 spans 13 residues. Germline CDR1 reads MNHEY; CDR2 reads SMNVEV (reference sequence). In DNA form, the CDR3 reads TGTGCCAGCAGTTTTATTAGTGCGGATACGCAGTATTTT. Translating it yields CASSFISADTQYF.

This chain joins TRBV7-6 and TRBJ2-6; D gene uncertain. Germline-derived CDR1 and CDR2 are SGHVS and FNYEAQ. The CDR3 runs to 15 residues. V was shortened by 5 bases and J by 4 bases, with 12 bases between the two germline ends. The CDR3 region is CASSEDLWGANVLTF. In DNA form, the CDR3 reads TGTGCCAGCAGCGAAGACCTATGGGGGGCCAACGTCCTGACTTTC.

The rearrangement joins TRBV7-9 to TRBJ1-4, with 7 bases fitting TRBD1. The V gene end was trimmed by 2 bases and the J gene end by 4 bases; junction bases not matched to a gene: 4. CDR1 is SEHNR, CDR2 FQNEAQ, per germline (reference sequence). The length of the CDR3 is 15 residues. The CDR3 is CASSLNRGSNEKLFF. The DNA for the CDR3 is TGTGCCAGCAGCTTAAACAGGGGTAGTAATGAAAAACTGTTTTTT.

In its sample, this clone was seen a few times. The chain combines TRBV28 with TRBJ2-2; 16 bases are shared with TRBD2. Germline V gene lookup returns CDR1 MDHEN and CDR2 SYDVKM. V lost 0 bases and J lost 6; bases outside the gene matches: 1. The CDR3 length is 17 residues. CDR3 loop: CASSLWGLAGGPGELFF. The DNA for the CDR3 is TGTGCCAGCAGTTTATGGGGACTAGCGGGAGGGCCCGGGGAGCTGTTTTTT.

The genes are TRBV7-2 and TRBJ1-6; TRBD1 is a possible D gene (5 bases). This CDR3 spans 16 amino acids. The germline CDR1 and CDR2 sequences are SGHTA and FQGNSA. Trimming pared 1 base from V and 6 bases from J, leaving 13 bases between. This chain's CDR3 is CASSLERQNRNSPLHF. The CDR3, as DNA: TGTGCCAGCAGCTTAGAACGACAGAATCGTAATTCACCCCTCCACTTT.

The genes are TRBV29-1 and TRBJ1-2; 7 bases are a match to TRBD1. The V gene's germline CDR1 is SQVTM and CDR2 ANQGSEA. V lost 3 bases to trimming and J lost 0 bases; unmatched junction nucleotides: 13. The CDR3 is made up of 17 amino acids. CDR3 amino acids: CSVDRGGTERPNYGYTF. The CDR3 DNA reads TGCAGCGTTGACCGGGGCGGGACAGAGAGGCCTAACTATGGCTACACCTTC.

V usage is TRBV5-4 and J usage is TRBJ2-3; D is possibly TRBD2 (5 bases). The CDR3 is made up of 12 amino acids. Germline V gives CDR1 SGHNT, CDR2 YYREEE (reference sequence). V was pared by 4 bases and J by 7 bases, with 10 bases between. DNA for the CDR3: TGTGCCAGCAGCGAGGACTCATATACGCAGTATTTT. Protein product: CASSEDSYTQYF.

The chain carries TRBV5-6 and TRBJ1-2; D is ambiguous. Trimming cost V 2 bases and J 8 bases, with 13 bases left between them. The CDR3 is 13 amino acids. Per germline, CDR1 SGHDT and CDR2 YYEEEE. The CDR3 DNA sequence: TGTGCCAGCAGCTTAAGGGTGTCTATGGGCTACACCTTC. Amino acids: CASSLRVSMGYTF. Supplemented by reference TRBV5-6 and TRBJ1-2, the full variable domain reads DAGVTQSPTHLIKTRGQQVTLRCSPKSGHDTVSWYQQALGQGPQFIFQYYEEEERQRGNFPDRFSGHQFPNYSSELNVNALLLGDSALYLCASSLRVSMGYTFGSGTRLTVV.

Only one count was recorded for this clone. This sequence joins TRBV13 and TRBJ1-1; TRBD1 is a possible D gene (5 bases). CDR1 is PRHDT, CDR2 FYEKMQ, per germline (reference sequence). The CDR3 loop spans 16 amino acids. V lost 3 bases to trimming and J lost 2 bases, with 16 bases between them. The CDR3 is CASSFGDSRRNTEAFF. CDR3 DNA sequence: TGTGCCAGCAGCTTTGGAGACAGCCGCCGAAACACTGAAGCTTTCTTT.

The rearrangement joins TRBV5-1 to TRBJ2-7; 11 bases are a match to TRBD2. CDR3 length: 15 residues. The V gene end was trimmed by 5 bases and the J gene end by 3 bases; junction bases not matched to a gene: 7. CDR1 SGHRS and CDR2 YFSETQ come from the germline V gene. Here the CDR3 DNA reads TGCGCCAGCAGTTCGGGACTAGCGGAGTTCTACGAGCAGTACTTC. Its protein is CASSSGLAEFYEQYF.

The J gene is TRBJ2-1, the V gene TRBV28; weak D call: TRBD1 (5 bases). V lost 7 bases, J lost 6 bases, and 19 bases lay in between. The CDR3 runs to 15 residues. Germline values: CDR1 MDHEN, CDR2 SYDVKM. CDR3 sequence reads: CASNLGRGRSNEQFF. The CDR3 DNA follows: TGTGCCAGCAACCTAGGTAGGGGTCGGAGCAATGAGCAGTTCTTC. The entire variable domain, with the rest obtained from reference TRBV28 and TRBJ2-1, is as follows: DVKVTQSSRYLVKRTGEKVFLECVQDMDHENMFWYRQDPGLGLRLIYFSYDVKMKEKGDIPEGYSVSREKKERFSLILESASTNQTSMYLCASNLGRGRSNEQFFGPGTRLTVL.

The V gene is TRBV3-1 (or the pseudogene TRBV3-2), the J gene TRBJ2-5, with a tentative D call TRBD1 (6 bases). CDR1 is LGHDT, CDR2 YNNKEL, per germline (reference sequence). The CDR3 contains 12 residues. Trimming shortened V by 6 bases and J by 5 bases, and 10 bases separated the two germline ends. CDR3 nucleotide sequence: TGTGCCAGCAGTCACAGGGCGGAGACCCAGTACTTC. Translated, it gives CASSHRAETQYF.

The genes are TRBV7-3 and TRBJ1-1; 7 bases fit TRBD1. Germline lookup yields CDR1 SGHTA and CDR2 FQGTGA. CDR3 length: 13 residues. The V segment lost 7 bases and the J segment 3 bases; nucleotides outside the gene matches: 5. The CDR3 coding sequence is TGTGCCAGCAACCAGGGGGGTCACACTGAAGCTTTCTTT. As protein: CASNQGGHTEAFF.

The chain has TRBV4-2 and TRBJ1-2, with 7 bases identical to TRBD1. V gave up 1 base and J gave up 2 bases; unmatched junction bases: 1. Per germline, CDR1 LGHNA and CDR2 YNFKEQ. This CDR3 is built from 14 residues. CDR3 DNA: TGTGCCAGCAGCCAAGGGACAGGAAACTATGGCTACACCTTC. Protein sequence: CASSQGTGNYGYTF.

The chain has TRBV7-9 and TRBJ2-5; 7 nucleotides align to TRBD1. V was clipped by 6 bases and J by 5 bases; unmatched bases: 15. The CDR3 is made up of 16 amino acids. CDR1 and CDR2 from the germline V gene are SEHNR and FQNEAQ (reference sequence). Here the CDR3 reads CASSSDREKWTETQYF. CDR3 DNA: TGTGCCAGCAGTTCCGACAGGGAGAAGTGGACGGAGACCCAGTACTTC.

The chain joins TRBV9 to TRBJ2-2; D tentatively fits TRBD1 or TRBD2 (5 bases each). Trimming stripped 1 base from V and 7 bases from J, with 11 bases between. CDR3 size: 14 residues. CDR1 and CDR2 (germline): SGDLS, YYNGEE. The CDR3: CASSVSGQGGELFF. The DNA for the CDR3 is TGTGCCAGCAGCGTATCGGGGCAAGGCGGGGAGCTGTTTTTT.

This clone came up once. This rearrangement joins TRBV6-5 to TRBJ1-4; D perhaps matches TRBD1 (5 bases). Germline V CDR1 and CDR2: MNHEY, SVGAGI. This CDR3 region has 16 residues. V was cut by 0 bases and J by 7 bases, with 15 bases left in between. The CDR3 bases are TGTGCCAGCAGTTACTCTCTGGGTAGGGGTGGTGAAAAACTGTTTTTT. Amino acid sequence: CASSYSLGRGGEKLFF.

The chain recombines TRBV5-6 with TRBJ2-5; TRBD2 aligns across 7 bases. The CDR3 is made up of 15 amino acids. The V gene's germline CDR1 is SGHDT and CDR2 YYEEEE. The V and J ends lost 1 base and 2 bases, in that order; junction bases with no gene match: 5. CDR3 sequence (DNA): TGTGCCAGCAGCTTGCCAGCGGGGTATCAAGAGACCCAGTACTTC. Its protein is CASSLPAGYQETQYF.

CDR3 bases: TGTGCCAGCAGTTTTGGTGGTTTTGATACGCAGTATTTT. Translation gives CASSFGGFDTQYF. The rearrangement uses TRBV27 and TRBJ2-3; D not certain. CDR1 is MNHEY, CDR2 SMNVEV, per germline (reference sequence). The CDR3 is made up of 13 amino acids. The germline V and J ends were trimmed by 3 bases and 6 bases, with 10 bases remaining between them.

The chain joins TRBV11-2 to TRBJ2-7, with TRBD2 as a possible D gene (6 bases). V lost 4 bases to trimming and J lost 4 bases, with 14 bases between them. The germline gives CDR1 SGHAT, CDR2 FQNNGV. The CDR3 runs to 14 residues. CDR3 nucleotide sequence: TGTGCCAGCAGCTCTCCGGGACTGGAGTACGAGCAGTACTTC. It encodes CASSSPGLEYEQYF.

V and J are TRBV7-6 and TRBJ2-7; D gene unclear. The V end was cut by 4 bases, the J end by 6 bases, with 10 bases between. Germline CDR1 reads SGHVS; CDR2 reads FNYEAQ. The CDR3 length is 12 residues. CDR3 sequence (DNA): TGTGCCAGCAGCTCCCACGGCGGCGAGCAGTACTTC. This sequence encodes CASSSHGGEQYF.

CDR3 in amino acids: CASSLSGALTNEKLFF. The CDR3, as DNA: TGTGCCAGCTCACTATCAGGGGCGCTAACTAATGAAAAACTGTTTTTT. This rearrangement joins TRBV18 to TRBJ1-4, with D possibly being TRBD1 (6 bases). This CDR3 contains 16 residues. The V and J ends lost 4 bases and 1 base respectively, with 13 bases between them. From germline, CDR1 is KGHSH and CDR2 LQKENI.

CDR3 nucleotide sequence: TGTGCCAGCAGCCAAGATCTTCAGGGACTCGGCTATGGCTACACCTTC. This sequence encodes CASSQDLQGLGYGYTF. V usage is TRBV4-2 and J usage is TRBJ1-2, with D perhaps TRBD1 (5 bases). The germline V and J ends were trimmed by 0 bases and 4 bases, with 15 bases remaining between them. The CDR3 runs 16 residues. Germline-derived CDR1 and CDR2 are LGHNA and YNFKEQ.

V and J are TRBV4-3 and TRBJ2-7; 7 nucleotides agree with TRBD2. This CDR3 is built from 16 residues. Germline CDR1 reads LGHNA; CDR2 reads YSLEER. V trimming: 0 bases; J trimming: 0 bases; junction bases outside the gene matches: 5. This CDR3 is CASSQDGGRGSYEQYF. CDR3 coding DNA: TGCGCCAGCAGCCAAGATGGCGGGAGAGGCTCCTACGAGCAGTACTTC.

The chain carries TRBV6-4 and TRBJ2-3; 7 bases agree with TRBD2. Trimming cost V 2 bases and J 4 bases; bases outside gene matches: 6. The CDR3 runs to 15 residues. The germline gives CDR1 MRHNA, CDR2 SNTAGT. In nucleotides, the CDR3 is TGTGCCAGCAGTGACAATGCGGGAGTGGCAGATACGCAGTATTTT. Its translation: CASSDNAGVADTQYF.